The present T cell receptor beta chain was sequenced within a study of cytomegalovirus exposure and HLA in healthy donors. Study at large: Findings of an earlier analysis included 110 million or so unique TCR beta sequences from 180 million or so T cells. Study-wide results and limits: Equally common other TCR beta chains were less clonally expanded than HLA-associated ones, a later analysis found. The classifier, whose performance was assessed in both the original and validation cohorts, reportedly diagnosed cytomegalovirus status with high specificity and sensitivity.

PCR employed 60 Vbeta and 13 Jbeta primers. Repertoires were generated with immunoSEQ multiplex PCR, while TCRdb's copy carries only in-frame clones and drops some. This sample carries 90,000 to 100,000 clones, about 80% of them seen once, and the ten largest clones take roughly 2%. The CDR3 consists of 15 residues. CDR1 and CDR2 from the germline V gene are SEHNR and FQNEAQ (reference sequence). Note on this clone: Its antigen is not known. Sequence at one end of the junction differs from germline and may be a read error.

The specimen was PBMCs. The rearrangement uses TRBV7-9 and TRBJ2-3; TRBD1 aligns across 9 bases. This sequence was found in a man between 40 and 49 years old in good health and CMV-seronegative. Written as DNA, the CDR3 is TGTTCCAGCAGCCCCCGGGACAGGGCTGAAGATACGCAGTATTTT. Its protein product is CSSSPRDRAEDTQYF.